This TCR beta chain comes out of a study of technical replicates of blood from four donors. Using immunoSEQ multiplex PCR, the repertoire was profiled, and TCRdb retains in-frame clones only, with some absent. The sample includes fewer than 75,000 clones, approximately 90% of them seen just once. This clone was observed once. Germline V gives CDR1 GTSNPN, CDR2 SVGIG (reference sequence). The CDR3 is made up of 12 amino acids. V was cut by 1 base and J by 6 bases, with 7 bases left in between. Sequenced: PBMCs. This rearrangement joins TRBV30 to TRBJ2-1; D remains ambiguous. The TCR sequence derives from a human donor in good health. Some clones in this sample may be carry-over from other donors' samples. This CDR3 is CAWSGLVNEQFF. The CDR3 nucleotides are TGTGCCTGGAGTGGGCTAGTCAATGAGCAGTTCTTC. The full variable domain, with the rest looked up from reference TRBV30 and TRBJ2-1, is SQTIHQWPATLVQPVGSPLSLECTVEGTSNPNLYWYRQAAGRGLQLLFYSVGIGQISSEVPQNLSASRPQDRQFILSSKKLLLSDSGFYLCAWSGLVNEQFFGPGTRLTVL.